The next 6 T cell receptor beta chains were all read from a single sample in a study of metastatic and nonmetastatic thyroid tumors. Via MiXCR, TCRdb re-called the PCR reads. The sample shows around 41,000 clones, approximately 28% of them seen only once. Prior to thyroid surgery, none of the patients had received any treatment. Sequences were obtained from blood. The source of these receptors is a male donor with papillary thyroid cancer or a benign thyroid nodule (not recorded which). Some clones in this sample may be carry-over from other donors' samples.

The table lists this clone with many counts. Mismatch with germline at one junction end may stem from a read error. The rearrangement uses TRBV28 and TRBJ1-1; D is ambiguous. This CDR3 contains 12 residues. Germline assignment: CDR1 MDHEN and CDR2 SYDVKM. CDR3: CVSSLAGVEAFF. CDR3 DNA: TGTGTCAGCAGTTTAGCCGGGGTTGAAGCTTTCTTT.

The genes are TRBV7-2 and TRBJ1-1, with 9 bases fitting TRBD1. Trimming removed 5 bases from V and 6 bases from J; junction bases left unmatched: 7. The CDR3 runs 14 residues. The V gene's germline CDR1 is SGHTA and CDR2 FQGNSA. This chain's CDR3 is CASSQGQGTSEAFF. CDR3 coding DNA: TGTGCCAGCAGCCAGGGACAGGGAACCTCTGAAGCTTTCTTT.

This clone was seen ten or more times. Distinct nucleotide sequences in the sample also encode this CDR3. The J gene is TRBJ2-7, the V gene TRBV29-1; 7 bases are a match to TRBD2. Germline CDR1 reads SQVTM; CDR2 reads ANQGSEA. The CDR3 length is 15 residues. V was pared by 7 bases and J by 4 bases, with 16 bases of the junction left unmatched. Here the CDR3 reads CSATGAGPRGYEQYF. The CDR3 nucleotides are TGCAGCGCCACCGGAGCGGGGCCCCGGGGGTACGAGCAGTACTTC.

The chain has TRBV2 and TRBJ1-2, with TRBD1 identical over 7 bases. The CDR3 loop spans 13 amino acids. Germline assignment: CDR1 SNHLY and CDR2 FYNNEI. V was clipped by 9 bases and J by 2 bases; unmatched bases: 6. The CDR3 DNA is TGTGCCAGTGGCCGGACAGGCAACTATGGCTACACCTTC. Translation gives CASGRTGNYGYTF.

This clone was observed a few times. The chain recombines TRBV6-4 with TRBJ2-1, with 12 bases lining up with TRBD2. CDR3 size: 14 residues. V was pared by 2 bases and J by 8 bases, with 1 base of the junction left unmatched. Per the germline V gene, CDR1 is MRHNA and CDR2 is SNTAGT. The CDR3, as DNA: TGTGCCAGCAGTGACGCTAGCGGGGGGGATGAGCAGTTCTTC. As protein: CASSDASGGDEQFF.

The CDR3 nucleotides read TGTGCCTGGAGTGTGGGGTGGGGACAGCCCCAGCATTTT. This translates into CAWSVGWGQPQHF. The chain is built from TRBV30 and TRBJ1-5; unclear D gene. Trimming removed 0 bases from V and 7 bases from J, with 10 bases in between. CDR3 size: 13 residues. Germline lookup yields CDR1 GTSNPN and CDR2 SVGIG (reference sequence).